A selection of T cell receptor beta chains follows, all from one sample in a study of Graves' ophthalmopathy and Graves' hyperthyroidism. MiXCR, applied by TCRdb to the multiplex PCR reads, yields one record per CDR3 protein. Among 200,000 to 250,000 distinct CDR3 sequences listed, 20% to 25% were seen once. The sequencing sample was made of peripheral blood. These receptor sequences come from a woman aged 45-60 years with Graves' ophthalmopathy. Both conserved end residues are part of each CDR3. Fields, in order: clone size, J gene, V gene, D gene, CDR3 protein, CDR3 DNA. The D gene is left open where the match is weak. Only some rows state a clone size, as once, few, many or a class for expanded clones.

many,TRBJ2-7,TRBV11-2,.,CASSFVGRDYEQYF,TGTGCCAGCAGCTTCGTTGGCAGGGATTACGAGCAGTACTTC
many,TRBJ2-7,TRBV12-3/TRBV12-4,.,CASNQWGAGEGYEQYF,TGTGCCAGCAACCAATGGGGGGCGGGAGAGGGATACGAGCAGTACTTC
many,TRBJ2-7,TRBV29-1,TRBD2,CSVEEGLAETYEQYF,TGCAGCGTTGAAGAGGGACTAGCGGAAACTTACGAGCAGTACTTC
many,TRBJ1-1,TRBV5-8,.,CASSLAGGRTTEAFF,TGTGCCAGCAGCTTGGCCGGGGGGAGGACTACTGAAGCTTTCTTT
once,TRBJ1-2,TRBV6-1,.,CASRMGVNYGYTF,TGTGCCAGCAGGATGGGGGTTAACTATGGCTACACCTTC
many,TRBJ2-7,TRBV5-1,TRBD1,CASSTSGTGKANEQYF,TGCGCCAGCAGCACCTCCGGGACAGGGAAGGCAAACGAGCAGTACTTC
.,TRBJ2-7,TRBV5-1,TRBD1,CASSLQGATYEQYF,TGCGCCAGCAGCTTGCAGGGGGCCACCTACGAGCAGTACTTC
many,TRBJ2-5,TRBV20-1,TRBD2,CSAPSGAYQETQYF,TGCAGTGCCCCTAGCGGAGCGTACCAAGAGACCCAGTACTTC
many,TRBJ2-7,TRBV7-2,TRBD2,CASSRTSGSFYEQYF,TGTGCCAGCAGCCGGACTAGCGGGAGTTTTTACGAGCAGTACTTC
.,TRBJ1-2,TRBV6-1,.,CASTNDGVGYGYTF,TGTGCCAGCACTAATGACGGGGTGGGCTATGGCTACACCTTC
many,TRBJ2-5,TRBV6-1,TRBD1,CASTTGQGRNRETQYF,TGTGCCAGCACCACCGGACAGGGTCGCAACCGAGAGACCCAGTACTTC
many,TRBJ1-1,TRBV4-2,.,CASSQGFLQFTEAFF,TGTGCCAGCAGCCAAGGGTTTTTGCAGTTCACTGAAGCTTTCTTT
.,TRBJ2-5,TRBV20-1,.,CSARDIVTQYF,TGCAGTGCTAGGGACATTGTGACCCAGTACTTC
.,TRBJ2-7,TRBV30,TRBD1,CAWARDRRHEQYF,TGTGCCTGGGCCCGGGACAGGCGACACGAGCAGTACTTC
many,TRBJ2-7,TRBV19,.,CASSIGAGVYEQYF,TGTGCCAGTAGTATTGGAGCAGGGGTCTACGAGCAGTACTTC
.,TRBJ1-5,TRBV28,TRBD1,CASSFVDRGLQPQHF,TGTGCCAGCAGTTTCGTGGACAGGGGGCTTCAGCCCCAGCATTTT
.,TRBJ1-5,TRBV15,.,CATSNGRNNQPQHF,TGTGCCACCAGCAACGGGAGGAACAATCAGCCCCAGCATTTT
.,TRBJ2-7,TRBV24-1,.,CATSDTDSYEQYF,TGTGCCACCAGTGACACAGACAGCTACGAGCAGTACTTC
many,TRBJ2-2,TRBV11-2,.,CASRPGQATGELFF,TGTGCCAGCAGGCCGGGACAAGCCACCGGGGAGCTGTTTTTT
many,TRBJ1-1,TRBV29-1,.,CSVRGLNTEAFF,TGCAGCGTGAGAGGACTGAACACTGAAGCTTTCTTT
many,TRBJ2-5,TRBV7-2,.,CASSLGAGFLYQETQYF,TGTGCCAGCAGCTTAGGGGCGGGTTTCCTGTACCAAGAGACCCAGTACTTC
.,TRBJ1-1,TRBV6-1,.,CASKKGGEGKNTEAFF,TGTGCCAGCAAGAAGGGAGGGGAGGGCAAGAACACTGAAGCTTTCTTT
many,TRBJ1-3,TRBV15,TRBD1,CATQDRDRNTIYF,TGTGCCACCCAAGACAGGGACCGGAACACCATATATTTT
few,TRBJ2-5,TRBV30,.,CAWSRGGIETQYF,TGTGCCTGGAGTAGGGGGGGGATCGAGACCCAGTACTTC
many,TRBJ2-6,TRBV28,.,CASMVHSGANVLTF,TGTGCCAGCATGGTCCACTCTGGGGCCAACGTCCTGACTTTC
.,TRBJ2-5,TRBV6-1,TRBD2,CASSPLAGESETQYF,TGTGCCAGCAGCCCACTAGCGGGAGAGTCAGAGACCCAGTACTTC
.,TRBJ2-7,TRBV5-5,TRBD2,CASSFTSGSGEQYF,TGTGCCAGCAGCTTTACTAGCGGGAGTGGGGAGCAGTACTTC
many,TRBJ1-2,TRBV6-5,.,CASTYSYGYTF,TGTGCCAGCACATACAGTTATGGCTACACCTTC
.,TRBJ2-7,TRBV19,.,CASSMTHSYEQYF,TGTGCCAGTAGTATGACACACTCCTACGAGCAGTACTTC
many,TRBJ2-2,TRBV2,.,CASSITSSGELFF,TGTGCCAGCAGCATTACTAGCTCCGGGGAGCTGTTTTTT
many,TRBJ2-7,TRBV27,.,CASSLSLGRTYEQYF,TGTGCCAGCAGTTTATCTCTGGGCAGAACCTACGAGCAGTACTTC
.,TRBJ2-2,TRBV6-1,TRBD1,CASSDGQGTTGELFF,TGTGCCAGCAGTGATGGACAGGGGACCACCGGGGAGCTGTTTTTT
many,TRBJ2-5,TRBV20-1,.,CSARGGKTQYF,TGCAGTGCTAGAGGGGGAAAGACCCAGTACTTC
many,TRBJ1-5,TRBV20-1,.,CSARAGAGQPQHF,TGCAGTGCTAGAGCAGGAGCTGGTCAGCCCCAGCATTTT
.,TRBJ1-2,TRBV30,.,CAWSMLRGYTF,TGTGCCTGGAGTATGCTGAGGGGCTACACCTTC
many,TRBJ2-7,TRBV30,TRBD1,CAWDRGGYEQYF,TGTGCCTGGGACAGGGGAGGCTACGAACAGTACTTC
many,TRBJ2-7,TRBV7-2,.,CASSLLRRGDEQYF,TGTGCCAGCAGCTTACTCAGGAGGGGAGACGAGCAGTACTTC
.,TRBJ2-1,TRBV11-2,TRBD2,CASSFRLAGVDEQFF,TGTGCCAGCAGCTTTAGACTAGCGGGAGTAGATGAGCAGTTCTTC
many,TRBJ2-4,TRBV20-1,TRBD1,CSAPAGGYSKNIQYF,TGCAGTGCCCCGGCAGGGGGCTATTCCAAAAACATTCAGTACTTC
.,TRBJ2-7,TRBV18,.,CASSQGIYEQYF,TGTGCCAGCTCACAGGGTATCTACGAGCAGTACTTC
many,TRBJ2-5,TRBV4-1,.,CASSWGLLETQYF,TGCGCCAGCAGCTGGGGGCTTTTAGAGACCCAGTACTTC
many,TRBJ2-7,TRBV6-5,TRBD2,CASRRRGAGEGEQYF,TGTGCCAGCAGACGGCGGGGGGCAGGGGAGGGCGAGCAGTACTTC
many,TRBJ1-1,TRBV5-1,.,CASSRSTGMNTEAFF,TGCGCCAGCAGCCGCTCGACAGGCATGAACACTGAAGCTTTCTTT
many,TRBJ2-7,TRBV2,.,CASGRGIRTPYEQYF,TGTGCCAGCGGGCGAGGGATAAGGACTCCCTACGAGCAGTACTTC
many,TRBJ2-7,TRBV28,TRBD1,CASSLPGQGTYEQYF,TGTGCCAGCAGTCTTCCGGGACAGGGAACCTACGAGCAGTACTTC
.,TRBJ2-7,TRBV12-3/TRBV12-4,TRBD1,CASSRTGANEQYF,TGTGCCAGCAGTCGGACAGGGGCGAACGAGCAGTACTTC